This passage covers 29 T cell receptor beta chains from one sample sequenced in a study of beta chain features in type 1 diabetes. General study points: TCRB CDR3s from Type 1 diabetes patients were moderately but significantly shorter in all four CD4+ subsets.

Their target antigens are unknown. Of the isolated RNA, all was reverse transcribed, and so the sequenced material was expressed TCRB transcripts. Produced via immunoSEQ multiplex PCR; TCRdb's table is partial and in-frame only. This sample has around 690,000 clones, with around 11% found just once. The material sequenced was naive CD4+ T cells from blood. All receptors derive from a man younger than 40 with type 1 diabetes.

This clone appeared a few times. This sequence joins TRBV4-2 and TRBJ2-7, with TRBD2 matching over 11 bases. Unmatched junction bases numbered 2, after V lost 4 bases and J lost 3 bases. The germline gives CDR1 LGHNA, CDR2 YNFKEQ. The CDR3 runs 14 residues. DNA for the CDR3: TGTGCCAGCAGCCGCCTAGCGGGGGGCTACGAGCAGTACTTC. As protein: CASSRLAGGYEQYF.

In this sample, this clone turned up a few times. This chain uses TRBV9 with TRBJ1-3; D is possibly TRBD1 (6 bases). V was cut by 0 bases and J by 2 bases, with 9 bases left in between. Per the germline V gene, CDR1 is SGDLS and CDR2 is YYNGEE. The CDR3 extends over 15 amino acids. The CDR3, as DNA: TGTGCCAGCAGCGTAGGAGGGGGAACTGGAAACACCATATATTTT. This sequence encodes CASSVGGGTGNTIYF. Full variable domain (remainder filled in from reference TRBV9 and TRBJ1-3): DSGVTQTPKHLITATGQRVTLRCSPRSGDLSVYWYQQSLDQGLQFLIQYYNGEERAKGNILERFSAQQFPDLHSELNLSSLELGDSALYFCASSVGGGTGNTIYFGEGSWLTVV.

The gene calls are TRBV9 and TRBJ1-2; tentative D call: TRBD1 (6 bases). The germline gives CDR1 SGDLS, CDR2 YYNGEE. The germline V and J ends were trimmed by 0 bases and 7 bases, with 16 bases remaining between them. CDR3 length equals 15 residues. CDR3 sequence (DNA): TGTGCCAGCAGCGTAGATAGGGGGAACCCTATTGGCTACACCTTC. Translating gives CASSVDRGNPIGYTF.

The chain combines TRBV5-1 with TRBJ2-5, with 7 nucleotides matching TRBD1. Germline values: CDR1 SGHRS, CDR2 YFSETQ. The CDR3 runs to 14 residues. V lost 4 bases and J lost 2; bases outside the gene matches: 5. This CDR3 is CASSNPGQQETQYF. The DNA of the CDR3 is TGCGCCAGCAGCAATCCGGGACAGCAAGAGACCCAGTACTTC.

The chain is built from TRBV6-5 and TRBJ2-7; D assignment may be TRBD1 or TRBD2 (6 bases each). Germline CDR1 reads MNHEY; CDR2 reads SVGAGI. Trimming removed 2 bases from V and 0 bases from J, with 11 bases in between. The CDR3 has 15 residues. CDR3 amino acids: CASSYVGGSSYEQYF. The DNA for the CDR3 is TGTGCCAGCAGTTACGTAGGGGGGAGCTCCTACGAGCAGTACTTC.

This rearrangement joins TRBV4-1 to TRBJ1-2; D remains ambiguous. This CDR3 has 15 residues. Germline CDR1 MGHRA, CDR2 YSYEKL. Deletions cut 2 bases from V and 8 bases from J, with 18 bases between. The CDR3, as DNA: TGCGCCAGCAGCCAAAGTCCCCTCCCCGGGTACGGCTACACCTTC. Amino acids: CASSQSPLPGYGYTF.

This clone has a handful of counts. The rearrangement uses TRBV29-1 and TRBJ1-2; TRBD1 might be the D (5 bases). The V end lost 6 bases, the J end lost 2 bases, and 22 bases lay between the germline ends. This CDR3 has 16 residues. In germline, CDR1 is SQVTM, CDR2 ANQGSEA. The CDR3 nucleotides are TGCAGCGTATATTCCCCCAATTTGTGGGGGAACTATGGCTACACCTTC. It is translated as CSVYSPNLWGNYGYTF.

This clone was counted a few times. The chain uses TRBV29-1 and TRBJ2-7; 7 bases are a match to TRBD1. CDR1 SQVTM and CDR2 ANQGSEA come from the germline V gene. The junction had 11 bases not matched to a gene; V was cut back by 6 bases and J by 6 bases. CDR3 size: 13 residues. The DNA for the CDR3 is TGCAGCGTGCTACCCCGACAGGGCGGCGAGCAGTACTTC. Amino acid sequence: CSVLPRQGGEQYF.

This clone was detected only a few times. V usage is TRBV5-1 and J usage is TRBJ2-3, with D possibly matching TRBD2 (6 bases). The CDR3 runs to 15 residues. The germline gives CDR1 SGHRS, CDR2 YFSETQ. V was cut by 1 base and J by 6 bases, with 15 bases left in between. The CDR3 loop reads CASSLRDSRGDTQYF. CDR3 coding DNA: TGCGCCAGCAGCTTGCGGGACTCCCGGGGGGATACGCAGTATTTT.

This clone was observed a few times. The rearrangement uses TRBV14 and TRBJ2-5, with D possibly TRBD1 on 6 matching bases. The germline V gene encodes CDR1 SGHDN and CDR2 FVKESK. Trimming shortened V by 4 bases and J by 4 bases, and 16 bases separated the two germline ends. The length of the CDR3 is 15 residues. The CDR3 reads CASSRLQGWGETQYF. CDR3 nucleotide sequence: TGTGCCAGCAGCCGATTACAGGGATGGGGAGAGACCCAGTACTTC.

A few counts support this clone. J is TRBJ1-1 and V is TRBV25-1; D not resolved. CDR3 length: 12 amino acids. The ends were cut back, 3 bases at V and 4 bases at J, with 6 bases in the middle. CDR1 MGHDK and CDR2 SYGVNS come from the germline V gene. The CDR3 DNA reads as TGTGCCAGCAGTGACTACACCACTGAAGCTTTCTTT. Translating it yields CASSDYTTEAFF.

The chain couples TRBV18 to TRBJ1-1, with D maybe TRBD1 (5 bases). Trimming took off 3 bases at V and 1 base at J, with 12 bases between the two ends. The CDR3 contains 15 residues. From germline, CDR1 is KGHSH and CDR2 LQKENI. CDR3 loop: CASSPRVGPNTEAFF. CDR3 nucleotide sequence: TGTGCCAGCTCACCGAGGGTGGGGCCGAACACTGAAGCTTTCTTT.

This chain joins TRBV5-4 and TRBJ2-1; 10 nucleotides agree with TRBD1. The CDR3 is 15 amino acids. V lost 4 bases to trimming and J lost 3 bases; unmatched junction nucleotides: 4. CDR1 is SGHNT, CDR2 YYREEE, per germline (reference sequence). The CDR3 loop is CASSLRTGGYNEQFF. CDR3 sequence (DNA): TGTGCCAGCAGCCTGAGGACAGGGGGCTACAATGAGCAGTTCTTC.

This clone was seen more than once but under ten times. The chain employs TRBV19 and TRBJ2-7; TRBD1 matches at 8 bases. Germline V CDR1 and CDR2: LNHDA, SQIVND (reference sequence). The CDR3 covers 15 residues. With V trimmed by 4 bases and J by 2 bases, 7 bases remained unmatched. The CDR3 nucleotides are TGTGCCAGTAGTAAAGGGACAGGCGGCGCCTACGAGCAGTACTTC. Residues: CASSKGTGGAYEQYF.

The chain combines TRBV4-2 with TRBJ2-2; 11 positions agree with TRBD1. This CDR3 has 17 residues. The germline gives CDR1 LGHNA, CDR2 YNFKEQ. V was clipped by 0 bases and J by 4 bases; unmatched bases: 4. The CDR3, as DNA: TGTGCCAGCAGCCAAGATGTAGGACAGGGGGCCACCGGGGAGCTGTTTTTT. It yields the protein CASSQDVGQGATGELFF.

This clone was found a few times. The rearrangement uses TRBV30 and TRBJ1-5; D is ambiguous. The CDR3 is 13 amino acids. Germline V lookup: CDR1 GTSNPN, CDR2 SVGIG (reference sequence). V lost 2 bases, J lost 3 bases, and 8 bases lay in between. The CDR3 nucleotides read TGTGCCTGGAGTTTGGGTACCAATCAGCCCCAGCATTTT. This translates into CAWSLGTNQPQHF. The full variable domain, rest sourced from reference TRBV30 and TRBJ1-5, is SQTIHQWPATLVQPVGSPLSLECTVEGTSNPNLYWYRQAAGRGLQLLFYSVGIGQISSEVPQNLSASRPQDRQFILSSKKLLLSDSGFYLCAWSLGTNQPQHFGDGTRLSIL.

In its sample, this clone was seen a few times. The V call is TRBV5-1, the J call TRBJ1-2; possibly TRBD1 for D (5 bases). There are 12 residues in the CDR3. Trimming took off 2 bases at V and 8 bases at J, with 10 bases between the two ends. Germline values: CDR1 SGHRS, CDR2 YFSETQ. The CDR3 region is CASSLDSGGYTF. Here the CDR3 DNA reads TGCGCCAGCAGCTTAGACAGCGGGGGCTACACCTTC.

The chain has TRBV18 and TRBJ1-2; 8 positions agree with TRBD1. The ends lost 2 bases at V and 4 bases at J; junction bases unmatched: 6. The germline gives CDR1 KGHSH, CDR2 LQKENI. The CDR3 spans 15 residues. CDR3 in amino acids: CASSPGTGVSYGYTF. The CDR3 DNA reads TGTGCCAGCTCACCAGGGACAGGAGTGTCCTATGGCTACACCTTC.

This clone was observed a handful of times. V and J are TRBV7-2 and TRBJ2-7; TRBD1 is a possible D gene (6 bases). Looked up from germline, CDR1 is SGHTA and CDR2 is FQGNSA. With 5 bases removed from V and 2 bases from J, the gap between germline ends came to 13 bases. The CDR3 contains 14 residues. DNA for the CDR3: TGTGCCAGCAGCACTCAGGGGCGAGCCTACGAGCAGTACTTC. It yields the protein CASSTQGRAYEQYF.

The chain links TRBV7-2 to TRBJ1-2, with D hard to call. The CDR3 consists of 14 residues. Germline lookup yields CDR1 SGHTA and CDR2 FQGNSA. Trimming left V 5 bases short and J 5 bases short, with 15 bases between. CDR3 residues: CASSPSSDGYGYTF. The CDR3 DNA follows: TGTGCCAGCAGCCCTTCTTCAGACGGATATGGCTACACCTTC.

This sequence joins TRBV6-1 and TRBJ1-1, with 7 bases aligning to TRBD1. This CDR3 contains 15 residues. Germline CDR1 is MNHNS and CDR2 is SASEGT. The junction had 10 bases not matched to a gene; V was cut back by 2 bases and J by 7 bases. CDR3 nucleotides: TGTGCCAGCAGTGAAAGTAAGGGGGCGAATGGTGAAGCTTTCTTT. This encodes CASSESKGANGEAFF.

V is TRBV18 and J is TRBJ2-7; 8 positions agree with TRBD1. The ends lost 4 bases at V and 3 bases at J; junction bases unmatched: 5. The CDR3 is 14 residues long. The germline V gene encodes CDR1 KGHSH and CDR2 LQKENI. The CDR3 DNA follows: TGTGCCAGCTCACGCGGACAGGGTGACTACGAGCAGTACTTC. As protein: CASSRGQGDYEQYF.

There are a few counts of this clone. J is TRBJ1-3 and V is TRBV7-2, with D unclear. The CDR3 is made up of 13 amino acids. Trimming shortened V by 1 base and J by 3 bases, and 4 bases separated the two germline ends. CDR1 and CDR2 from the germline V gene are SGHTA and FQGNSA. CDR3 sequence: CASSLELGNTIYF. CDR3 in DNA: TGTGCCAGCAGCTTAGAACTTGGAAACACCATATATTTT.

This clone occurred a few times. The rearrangement links TRBV11-2 to TRBJ2-3; D gene unclear. This CDR3 spans 12 amino acids. Trimming took off 0 bases at V and 7 bases at J, with 5 bases between the two ends. Germline V gene data show CDR1 as SGHAT and CDR2 as FQNNGV. CDR3 sequence: CASSLDVHTQYF. CDR3 in DNA: TGTGCCAGCAGCTTAGATGTTCATACGCAGTATTTT.

In its sample, this clone was seen a few times. V gene TRBV10-3 combines with J gene TRBJ2-7; possibly TRBD1 or TRBD2 for D (5 bases each). This CDR3 is built from 14 residues. Germline V gives CDR1 ENHRY, CDR2 SYGVKD. V lost 8 bases, J lost 0 bases, and 14 bases lay in between. The CDR3 bases are TGTGCCATCGCGAGGGGCCTATCCTCCTACGAGCAGTACTTC. As protein: CAIARGLSSYEQYF.

This clone was detected a few times. The sample holds other DNA sequences that translate to the same CDR3. The chain is built from TRBV12-5 and TRBJ2-5; 7 bases fit TRBD1. J was trimmed by 4 bases and V by 1 base; bases with no gene match: 0. CDR1 is LGHNT, CDR2 FRNRAP, per germline. The CDR3 is 13 amino acids. The CDR3 DNA is TGTGCTAGTGGTTTGGGACAGGGAGAGACCCAGTACTTC. It specifies CASGLGQGETQYF. Looking up the rest from reference TRBV12-5 and TRBJ2-5 gives the full variable domain: DARVTQTPRHKVTEMGQEVTMRCQPILGHNTVFWYRQTMMQGLELLAYFRNRAPLDDSGMPKDRFSAEMPDATLATLKIQPSEPRDSAVYFCASGLGQGETQYFGPGTRLLVL.

The chain combines TRBV6-5 with TRBJ2-7; a weak D match, TRBD2 (5 bases). The CDR3 covers 14 residues. Germline assignment: CDR1 MNHEY and CDR2 SVGAGI. V lost 5 bases to trimming and J lost 3 bases, with 14 bases between them. This chain's CDR3 is CASSNDGMGYEQYF. The CDR3 DNA follows: TGTGCCAGCAGTAACGACGGGATGGGCTACGAGCAGTACTTC.

This clone appeared a few times. The rearrangement joins TRBV6-5 to TRBJ2-7; unclear D gene. Germline CDR1 and CDR2: MNHEY and SVGAGI. Trimming pared 2 bases from V and 4 bases from J, leaving 15 bases between. This CDR3 spans 15 amino acids. In DNA form, the CDR3 reads TGTGCCAGCAGTTACGGTAGCTCAACTTCATACGAGCAGTACTTC. This gives the protein CASSYGSSTSYEQYF.

This clone was seen more than once but under ten times. The rearrangement links TRBV19 to TRBJ1-1; no reliable D call. V was trimmed by 6 bases and J by 5 bases, leaving 7 bases between them. Germline V gives CDR1 LNHDA, CDR2 SQIVND (reference sequence). The CDR3 length is 11 residues. The CDR3: CASSTETEAFF. The CDR3 DNA follows: TGTGCCAGTAGCACCGAAACTGAAGCTTTCTTT. Full variable domain (missing parts from reference TRBV19 and TRBJ1-1): DGGITQSPKYLFRKEGQNVTLSCEQNLNHDAMYWYRQDPGQGLRLIYYSQIVNDFQKGDIAEGYSVSREKKESFPLTVTSAQKNPTAFYLCASSTETEAFFGQGTRLTVV.